This T cell receptor beta chain emerged from a study of post-analysis software for immune sequencing data. Study-level background: Patients with relapsing-remitting, secondary progressive and progressive-relapsing multiple sclerosis courses were all represented.

General study points: Patients carried a handful of TRBV segments more frequently than controls did, and TRBV5-6, TRBV5-1 and TRBV20-1 were among them. When compared against controls, multiple sclerosis patients showed significantly lower normalized Chao1 diversity. Samples from one preparation batch, clustered by F measure, grouped strongly together.

Presence of unique molecular identifiers characterized the TCR beta cDNA libraries. cDNA molecules numbering some 500,000 came from roughly 1.1 to 9.2 million T cells. MiXCR, run by TCRdb on the PCR reads, gives a single entry per CDR3 protein. This repertoire shows hundreds of thousands of distinct CDR3 sequences, around 40% found once; its top ten account for 9.5% to 13%. The CDR3 is 15 residues long. The V end lost 8 bases, the J end lost 2 bases, and 18 bases lay between the germline ends. CDR1 is SGHRS and CDR2 is YFSETQ in the germline V gene. This clonotype was counted between two and nine times. Its matching antigen is unknown.

The chain carries TRBV5-1 and TRBJ2-3, with D perhaps TRBD2 (7 bases). The source material was blood. The receptor was isolated from a girl aged 10-17 years with multiple sclerosis. The CDR3: CASGGGGSPTDTQYF. DNA for the CDR3: TGCGCCAGTGGGGGCGGGGGTAGCCCCACAGATACGCAGTATTTT.